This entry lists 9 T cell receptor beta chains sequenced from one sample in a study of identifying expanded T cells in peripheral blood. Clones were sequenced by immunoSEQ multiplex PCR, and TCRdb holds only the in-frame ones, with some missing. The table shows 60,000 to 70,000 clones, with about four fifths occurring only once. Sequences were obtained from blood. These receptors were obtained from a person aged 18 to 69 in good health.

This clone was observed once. In DNA, the CDR3 is TGTGCCTGGAGTCTAGGGACTAGGTCTTTCGAGCAGTTCTTC. It specifies CAWSLGTRSFEQFF. The V gene is TRBV30, the J gene TRBJ2-1; 8 bases match TRBD2. The CDR3 covers 14 residues. V gave up 2 bases and J gave up 10 bases; unmatched junction bases: 10. Germline CDR1 GTSNPN, CDR2 SVGIG (reference sequence).

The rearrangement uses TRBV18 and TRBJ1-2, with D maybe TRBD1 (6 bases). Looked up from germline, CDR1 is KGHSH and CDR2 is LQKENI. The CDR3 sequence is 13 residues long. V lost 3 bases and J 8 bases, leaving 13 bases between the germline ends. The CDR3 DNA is TGTGCCAGCTCACCCCTACAGGGAGGCGGCTACACCTTC. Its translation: CASSPLQGGGYTF.

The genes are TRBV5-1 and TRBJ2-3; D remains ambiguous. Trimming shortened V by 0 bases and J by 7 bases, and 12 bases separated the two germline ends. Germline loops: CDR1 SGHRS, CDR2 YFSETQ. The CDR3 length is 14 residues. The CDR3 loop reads CASSLGLPQNTQYF. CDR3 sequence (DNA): TGCGCCAGCAGCTTGGGTCTGCCACAGAATACGCAGTATTTT.

The CDR3 sequence: CASSLGTRGPYGYTF. The CDR3, as DNA: TGTGCCAGCAGCTTAGGGACGAGGGGGCCCTATGGCTACACCTTC. The chain uses TRBV11-2 and TRBJ1-2; 7 bases agree with TRBD1. V was pared by 1 base and J by 4 bases, with 6 bases of the junction left unmatched. This CDR3 spans 15 amino acids. Germline V gene data show CDR1 as SGHAT and CDR2 as FQNNGV.

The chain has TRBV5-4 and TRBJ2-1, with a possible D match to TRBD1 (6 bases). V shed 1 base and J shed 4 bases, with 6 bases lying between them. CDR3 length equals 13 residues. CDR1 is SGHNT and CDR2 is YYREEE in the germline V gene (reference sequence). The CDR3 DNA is TGTGCCAGCAGCTTGACAGGGTACAATGAGCAGTTCTTC. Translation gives CASSLTGYNEQFF.

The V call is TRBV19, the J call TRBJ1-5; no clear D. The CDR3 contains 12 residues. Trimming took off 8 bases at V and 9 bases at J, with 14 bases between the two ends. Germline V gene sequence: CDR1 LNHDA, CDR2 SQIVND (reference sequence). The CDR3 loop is CASCDKAWPQHF. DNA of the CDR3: TGTGCCAGTTGCGACAAGGCCTGGCCCCAGCATTTT.

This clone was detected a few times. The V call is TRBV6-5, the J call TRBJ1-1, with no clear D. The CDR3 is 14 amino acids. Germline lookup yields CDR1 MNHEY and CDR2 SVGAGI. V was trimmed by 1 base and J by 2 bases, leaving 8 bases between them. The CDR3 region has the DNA TGTGCCAGCAGTTACTTGGGTACCAACACTGAAGCTTTCTTT. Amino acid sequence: CASSYLGTNTEAFF.

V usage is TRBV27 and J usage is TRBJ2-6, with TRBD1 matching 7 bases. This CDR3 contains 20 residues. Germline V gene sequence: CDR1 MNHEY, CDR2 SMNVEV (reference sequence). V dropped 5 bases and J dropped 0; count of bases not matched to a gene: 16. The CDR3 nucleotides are TGTGCCAGCAGTCCGAGCTCGACGGGACAGAGAAGCTCTGGGGCCAACGTCCTGACTTTC. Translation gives CASSPSSTGQRSSGANVLTF.

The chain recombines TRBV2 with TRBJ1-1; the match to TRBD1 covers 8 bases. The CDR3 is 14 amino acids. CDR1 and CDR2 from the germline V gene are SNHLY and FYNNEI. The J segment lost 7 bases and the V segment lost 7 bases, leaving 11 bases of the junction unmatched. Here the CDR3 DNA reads TGTGCCAGCAAGAGAGGTGGACAGGGTAATGAAGCTTTCTTT. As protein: CASKRGGQGNEAFF. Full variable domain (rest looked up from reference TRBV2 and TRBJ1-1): EPEVTQTPSHQVTQMGQEVILRCVPISNHLYFYWYRQILGQKVEFLVSFYNNEISEKSEIFDDQFSVERPDGSNFTLKIRSTKLEDSAMYFCASKRGGQGNEAFFGQGTRLTVV.